Below, one TCR beta chain is given with its context. CDR3 length: 15 amino acids. Germline CDR1 reads MNHNS; CDR2 reads SASEGT. With 4 bases removed from V and 5 bases from J, the gap between germline ends came to 15 bases. These data originate in a study of T-cell reconstitution after alpha-beta-depleted transplantation in children. Unique molecular identifiers were incorporated into the prepared TCRbeta library. TCRdb processed the PCR reads anew with MiXCR; each CDR3 protein has one entry. The data contain around 400,000 distinct CDR3 sequences, roughly a tenth of them singletons. V and J are TRBV6-1 and TRBJ1-3, with D perhaps matching TRBD1 (6 bases). The clonotype originates from a human donor who donated a stem cell graft to a child with acute myeloid leukemia. The sequences come from PBMCs from the stem cell graft donor, collected from the stem cell graft. The CDR3 reads CASSADSGARNTIYF. DNA of the CDR3: TGTGCCAGCAGTGCAGACTCAGGGGCCCGAAACACCATATATTTT.